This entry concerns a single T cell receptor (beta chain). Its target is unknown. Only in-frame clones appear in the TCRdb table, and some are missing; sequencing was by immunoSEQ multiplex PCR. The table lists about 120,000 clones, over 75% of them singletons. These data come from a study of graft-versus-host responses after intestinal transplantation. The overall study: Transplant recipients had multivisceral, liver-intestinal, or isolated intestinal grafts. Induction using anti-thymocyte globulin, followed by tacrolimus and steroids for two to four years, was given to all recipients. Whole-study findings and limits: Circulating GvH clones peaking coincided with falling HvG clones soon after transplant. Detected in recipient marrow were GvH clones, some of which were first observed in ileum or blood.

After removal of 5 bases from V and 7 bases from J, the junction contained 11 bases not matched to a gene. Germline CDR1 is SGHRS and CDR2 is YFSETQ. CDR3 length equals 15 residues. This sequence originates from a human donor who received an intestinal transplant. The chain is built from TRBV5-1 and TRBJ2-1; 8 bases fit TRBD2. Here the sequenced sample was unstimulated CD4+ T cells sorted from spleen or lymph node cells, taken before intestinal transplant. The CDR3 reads CASSRVAGPGNEQFF. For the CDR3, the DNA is TGCGCCAGCAGTAGAGTAGCGGGGCCGGGGAATGAGCAGTTCTTC.